This TCR beta chain was recorded in a study of blood T cell repertoires in COVID-19. Study as a whole: The origin of the acute and convalescent COVID-19 samples was the United States, Italy and Spain. Sources were T cells, B-cell-depleted T cells, or PBMCs; the material itself was cDNA or gDNA.

Looked up from germline, CDR1 is SGHRS and CDR2 is YFSETQ. V was pared by 2 bases and J by 4 bases, with 12 bases between. The CDR3 spans 14 residues. How the authors handled the data: Reference gene primers were amplified, and this amplification served to estimate nucleated cell counts. Some clones are missing from TCRdb's copy, which holds only in-frame ones; the method was immunoSEQ multiplex PCR. V and J calls and clone size are those listed in that table; D and trimming were worked out from the DNA. This sample has almost 70,000 clones; 60% to 85% occur once, and the top ten carry about 15%. The TCR sequence derives from a man in his 60s with acute or convalescent COVID-19. The chain is built from TRBV5-1 and TRBJ1-1; D is uncertain. The sample consisted of peripheral blood. CDR3 DNA sequence: TGCGCCAGCAGCTTATTAAATTCGGGCACTGAAGCTTTCTTT. It codes for CASSLLNSGTEAFF.